The text below deals with one T cell receptor (beta chain). The antigen this receptor binds is unknown. The sample holds no much larger clone one base away, and base qualities are not on file. This specimen belongs to a study of blood T cell repertoires in COVID-19 (dated by TCRdb to about 2020). At the level of the whole study: The collaborator samples originated in the United States, Italy and Spain and spanned the acute and convalescent phases of COVID-19. Subjects who had been exposed to COVID-19, were actively infected with it, or had recovered from it provided the deeply sampled blood TCRbeta repertoires that made up the dataset. Sample metadata almost always included a de-identified subject ID, COVID-19 status, age in years and sex. The prospective study material was composed of cDNA or gDNA derived from T cells, B-cell-depleted T cells, or PBMCs. Samples came from the ongoing ImmuneRACE study (first 160 participants) plus 1,254 subjects from 6 global collaborators. The repertoires were released in a freely available public database intended as a resource for research on the immune response to SARS-CoV-2. Where available, HLA class I and class II types were obtained from metadata supplied by the sample provider rather than from assay-based typing. Broad study findings and their caveats: The amount of clinical and demographic metadata varied by source and participant and was provided uncurated.

The collaborating institutions used their own protocols to collect whole blood in K2EDTA tubes. Collaborator samples were shipped for TCRbeta analysis as frozen whole blood, isolated PBMCs, or DNA extracted from either sample type. From V the trimming removes 5 bases and from J it removes 5 bases, while the gene matches leave 13 bases of the junction unaccounted for. The germline V gene specifies MNHEY as CDR1 and SVGEGT as CDR2. From the cysteine up to the phenylalanine, the CDR3 has a length of 16 residues. The CDR3 DNA has 48 bases and is translated from base 1. TCRbeta CDR3 regions were amplified from genomic DNA using the immunoSEQ Assay, a bias-controlled multiplex PCR. The original methods were these. The number of nucleated cells in each sample was estimated from the amplification of reference gene primers within the assay. To quantify the absolute abundance of each unique TCRbeta CDR3 rearrangement, sequence reads were collapsed and filtered. For each sample, productive Simpson clonality was calculated as the square root of Simpson's diversity index over productive rearrangements. What TCRdb holds here is the immuneACCESS table cut down to in-frame rearrangements. Part of the clones is not present; checked against another copy, under half of the missing clones reflect an unresolved V gene, and the others are unexplained. Clone size and V and J calls were adopted from that table, with D and trimming inferred from the DNA. This sample is represented by roughly 150,000 clones; approximately 88% of them were singletons. The ten biggest clones cover about 5% of the sample.

The V and J genes are TRBV6-2 or TRBV6-3 and TRBJ1-2, with TRBD1 matching 8 junction bases. Sequencing was performed on peripheral blood. The TCR was taken from a human donor in a cohort sampled during active COVID-19. The sequenced DNA is TGTGCCAGCAGTAAACGTACAGGGGGGACTCTTTATGGCTACACCTTC. Its protein product is CASSKRTGGTLYGYTF.